Listed below are T cell receptor beta chains from one sample, sequenced in a study of human T cells and chemical hapten exposure. MiXCR was run by TCRdb on the RACE reads, yielding one entry per CDR3 protein. This table holds 80,000 to 95,000 distinct CDR3 sequences, 9.5% to 11% found once. Sequenced material: whole blood, taken in connection with sensitization to the hapten diphenylcyclopropenone (DPC). The receptors come from a man in his forties or fifties with alopecia areata. Some clones in this sample may be carry-over from other donors' samples. Both conserved end residues are part of each CDR3. D genes are given only for firm matches. Size values are once, few and many counts, or a class for expanded clones, and some rows have none.

J: TRBJ2-4; V: TRBV14; size: few; D: -; CDR3: CASSQSMGASNIQYF; DNA: TGTGCCAGCAGCCAATCGATGGGGGCCAGCAACATTCAGTACTTC
J: TRBJ2-5; V: TRBV29-1; size: -; D: -; CDR3: CSAGASEGETQYF; DNA: TGCAGCGCCGGGGCCAGCGAAGGAGAGACCCAGTACTTC
J: TRBJ2-2; V: TRBV24-1; size: few; D: TRBD1; CDR3: CATSDPGQGITGELFF; DNA: TGTGCCACCAGTGATCCGGGACAGGGGATTACCGGGGAGCTGTTTTTT
J: TRBJ1-1; V: TRBV7-2; size: many; D: -; CDR3: CASSFNRRLEAFF; DNA: TGTGCCAGCAGCTTTAACAGGCGCCTTGAAGCTTTCTTT
J: TRBJ2-3; V: TRBV5-1; size: many; D: TRBD1; CDR3: CASSLTGAILTDTQYF; DNA: TGCGCCAGCAGCTTGACAGGGGCCATACTCACAGATACGCAGTATTTT
J: TRBJ1-2; V: TRBV11-1; size: few; D: -; CDR3: CASSLRWTNREGYTF; DNA: TGTGCCAGCAGCTTAAGGTGGACAAACAGAGAGGGCTACACCTTC
J: TRBJ1-1; V: TRBV6-1; size: few; D: -; CDR3: CASRWTVSKDTEAFF; DNA: TGTGCCAGCAGATGGACGGTGAGTAAGGACACTGAAGCTTTCTTT
J: TRBJ2-3; V: TRBV29-1; size: many; D: TRBD2; CDR3: CSVDSGRAATQYF; DNA: TGCAGCGTTGATAGCGGGAGGGCCGCTACGCAGTATTTT
J: TRBJ1-1; V: TRBV28; size: -; D: TRBD1; CDR3: CASSLWDRGPSTEAFF; DNA: TGTGCCAGCAGTCTCTGGGACAGGGGGCCCAGCACTGAAGCTTTCTTT
J: TRBJ2-2; V: TRBV5-1; size: -; D: -; CDR3: CASSFDSPNTGELFF; DNA: TGCGCCAGCAGCTTTGACAGCCCGAACACCGGGGAGCTGTTTTTT
J: TRBJ1-2; V: TRBV29-1; size: many; D: TRBD1; CDR3: CSVAGQGDLGYTF; DNA: TGCAGCGTTGCGGGACAGGGAGACCTTGGCTACACCTTC
J: TRBJ2-3; V: TRBV6-5; size: few; D: TRBD2; CDR3: CASSSPLGAGAFTDTQYF; DNA: TGTGCCAGCAGCTCCCCCCTCGGAGCGGGAGCGTTTACAGATACGCAGTATTTT
J: TRBJ2-7; V: TRBV7-7; size: many; D: -; CDR3: CASSLAQGDEQYF; DNA: TGTGCTAGCAGCTTGGCCCAGGGCGACGAGCAGTACTTC
J: TRBJ1-1; V: TRBV27; size: -; D: -; CDR3: CASSLRRDTEAFF; DNA: TGTGCCAGCAGTTTAAGGAGGGACACTGAAGCTTTCTTT
J: TRBJ1-5; V: TRBV12-3/TRBV12-4; size: -; D: -; CDR3: CASSSIGGRGNQPQHF; DNA: TGTGCCAGCAGTTCGATAGGGGGGCGGGGCAATCAGCCCCAGCATTTT